This TCR beta chain stems from a study of identical twins. General study results and limits: While abundant cord blood beta clonotypes carried fewer insertions, memory repertoires showed no such pattern.

Per germline, CDR1 ENHRY and CDR2 SYGVKD. Trimming left V 11 bases short and J 0 bases short, with 14 bases between. The CDR3 covers 13 residues. Using its own MiXCR run on the 5' RACE reads, TCRdb lists one record per CDR3 protein. The data hold approximately 670,000 distinct CDR3 sequences, with 5.5% to 6.5% observed a single time. This clonotype was observed many times. Its antigen is still unknown. This receptor was obtained from a man in his late teens or twenties in good health. The rearrangement links TRBV10-3 to TRBJ2-7; D remains unclear. Sequenced input: naive T cells sorted from blood. In nucleotides, the CDR3 is TGTGCCGCGATTGACACAACCTCCTACGAGCAGTACTTC. This sequence encodes CAAIDTTSYEQYF.